This T cell receptor (beta chain) was documented in a study of follicular helper T cells after annual influenza vaccination. Study conclusions and caveats: ICOS+CD38+ cTfh clonality tracked population frequency, and its change tracked circulating plasmablast change.

Method: immunoSEQ multiplex PCR; TCRdb's copy keeps in-frame clones and lacks some. The data show fewer than 30,000 clones, 70% to 90% seen once. Time point specified: 2014-2015 season, pre-vaccination. With regard to this clone: Antigen: not known.

The source of this sequence is an adult who received the influenza vaccine. The specimen comprised CXCR5+ CD38- circulating T follicular helper cells from blood, sampled on the day of influenza vaccination. As for subset: circulating Tfh, non-naive CD4+CXCR5+PD-1+ (ICOS+CD38+ or ICOS-CD38-).

In nucleotides, the CDR3 is TGTGCCAGCAGCAAATCCCCACCGGGTCCTAGCACAGATACGCAGTATTTT. It specifies CASSKSPPGPSTDTQYF. The chain employs TRBV21-1 and TRBJ2-3; TRBD2, as called in the table, went unchecked against the DNA. TRBV21-1 is a known pseudogene. This CDR3 comprises 17 residues.